Listed below are T cell receptor beta chains from one sample, sequenced in a study of blood T cells in healthy people across ages. TCRdb used MiXCR to reprocess the 5' RACE reads, holding one entry per CDR3 protein. Of 1.4 million or so distinct CDR3 sequences in the sample, under 55% were seen once. The sample consisted of blood. The receptors come from a woman aged 18-29 years in good health. CDR3s include the opening cysteine and the closing phenylalanine or tryptophan. Fields, in order: J gene, CDR3 length, V gene, clone size, D gene, CDR3 DNA, CDR3 protein. A D gene is named only where the DNA matches it firmly. Some rows have no size entry. The others give once, few or many, or a class for an expanded clone.

>TRBJ1-2|19|TRBV7-2|few|NA
TGTGCCAGCAGCTTAAAGCCCCACGTTGGGGGAGGGCCAAACTATGGCTACACCTTC
CASSLKPHVGGGPNYGYTF
>TRBJ2-3|17|TRBV7-2|NA|TRBD2
TGTGCTAGCAGCTTATATGGACTAGCGGGAGTATCAGATACGCAGTATTTT
CASSLYGLAGVSDTQYF
>TRBJ2-1|12|TRBV27|once|TRBD2
TGTGCCAGCAGTTTAGTCGACGGGAGGCGGTTCTTC
CASSLVDGRRFF
>TRBJ2-7|14|TRBV5-1|few|NA
TGCGCCAGCAGCTCCCCAGGGACAAACTACGAGCAGTACTTC
CASSSPGTNYEQYF
>TRBJ2-3|16|TRBV29-1|few|TRBD1
TGCAGCGCCCGGAGGGCAGGGGGCCGGTTGACAGATACGCAGTATTTT
CSARRAGGRLTDTQYF
>TRBJ2-1|18|TRBV9|NA|NA
TGTGCCAGCAGCGTAGCGGGATCTGCCGGGTGGGGATACAATGAGCAGTTCTTC
CASSVAGSAGWGYNEQFF
>TRBJ2-1|15|TRBV11-3|NA|NA
TGTGCCAGCAGCCCACGACCCGGGACACACAATGAGCAGTTCTTC
CASSPRPGTHNEQFF
>TRBJ2-1|17|TRBV24-1|few|NA
TGTGCCACCAGTGATTTTGGGAAAAGGGCAGGGAAGGATGAGCAGTTCTTC
CATSDFGKRAGKDEQFF
>TRBJ1-5|16|TRBV12-3/TRBV12-4|NA|NA
TGTGCCAGCAGTTTAGCGCACGGGATTGGCAATCAGCCCCAGCATTTT
CASSLAHGIGNQPQHF
>TRBJ2-7|13|TRBV20-1|few|TRBD2
TGCGGATCTAGCGGGAGCGCAATCTACGAGCAGTACTTC
CGSSGSAIYEQYF
>TRBJ1-1|15|TRBV18|NA|TRBD1
TGTGCCGGCTCACGCGCGGGACAGTTGAACACTGAAGCTTTCTTT
CAGSRAGQLNTEAFF
>TRBJ1-1|15|TRBV27|few|TRBD1
TGTGCCAGTCGGACAGGGGGCTCGGGATTCTCTGAAGCTTTCTTT
CASRTGGSGFSEAFF
>TRBJ1-4|14|TRBV27|NA|NA
TGTGCCAGCAGTTTGGTGGGCCATAATGAAAAACTGTTTTTT
CASSLVGHNEKLFF
>TRBJ1-4|13|TRBV27|NA|TRBD1
TGTGCCAGCGGGAGGGGGCGCGATGAAAAACTGTTTTTT
CASGRGRDEKLFF
>TRBJ1-2|11|TRBV20-1|NA|NA
TGCAGTGCCAGGCGGGTGGATGGCTACACCTTC
CSARRVDGYTF
>TRBJ2-1|15|TRBV20-1|NA|TRBD2
TGCAGTGCACGAGGGGCTAGCGGGAGGTATGATGAGCAGTTCTTC
CSARGASGRYDEQFF
>TRBJ2-7|14|TRBV14|few|NA
TGTGCCAGCAGCCAAGCTACAGGTTCCTACGAGCAGTACTTC
CASSQATGSYEQYF
>TRBJ1-1|14|TRBV29-1|NA|NA
TGCAGCGTTGTTATAGACATGATGAACACTGATGCTTTCTTT
CSVVIDMMNTDAFF
>TRBJ2-7|11|TRBV7-2|NA|NA
TGTGCCAGCAGCCCCCAGGGTGAGCAGTACTTC
CASSPQGEQYF
>TRBJ1-5|13|TRBV20-1|NA|TRBD1
TGCAGTGCTAGACCCTCAGGGGGGCAGCCCCAGCATTTT
CSARPSGGQPQHF
>TRBJ2-3|18|TRBV7-2|NA|TRBD2
TGTGCCAGCAGCTTCGGACTAGCGGGGCTCTCTAGCACAGATACGCAGTATTTT
CASSFGLAGLSSTDTQYF
>TRBJ2-1|14|TRBV12-3/TRBV12-4|NA|TRBD1
TGTGCCAGTTCAGGGGGCAGGGGGCACAATGAGCAGTTCTTC
CASSGGRGHNEQFF
>TRBJ1-2|15|TRBV20-1|once|NA
TGCAGTGCTAGAGACACAGCCCCAATATCTTATGGCTACACCTTC
CSARDTAPISYGYTF
>TRBJ2-3|13|TRBV7-2|few|NA
TGTGCCAGCAGCTCAGAGGGCACAGATACGCAGTATTTT
CASSSEGTDTQYF
>TRBJ1-4|15|TRBV15|few|NA
TGTGCCACCAGCGGAGGGGGTGATCGGATTGTAAAACTGTTTTTT
CATSGGGDRIVKLFF
>TRBJ1-1|16|TRBV6-2/TRBV6-3|few|NA
TGTGCCAGCAGCCAGTGGGACCGGGATTGGAGCACTGAAGCTTTCTTT
CASSQWDRDWSTEAFF